This T cell receptor (beta chain) was sequenced during a study of T-cell memory formation after mild COVID-19. General study findings and limits: Among contracting clones, CD4+ were mainly CM/EM and CD8+ enriched in EMRA.

The CDR3 covers 16 residues. CDR1 SSHAT and CDR2 FNYEAQ come from the germline V gene (reference sequence). The V segment lost 5 bases and the J segment 3 bases; nucleotides outside the gene matches: 9. Notes on this clonotype: Its antigen is still unknown.

From the 5' RACE reads, TCRdb called clonotypes with MiXCR, one entry per CDR3 protein. Of 540,000 or so distinct CDR3 sequences detected, approximately 20% appear once; the ten largest clones hold approximately 12%. This clonotype originated in an adult woman who had mild COVID-19 (a few samples of this study predate the infection). Cell type and time point are not known. The chain couples TRBV7-7 to TRBJ2-3; 9 positions agree with TRBD1. Sequencing was carried out using PBMCs or a T cell subset sorted from them (not recorded which). As DNA, the CDR3 is TGTGCCAGCAGCCCCGGGACAGGGCGGGCGACAGATACGCAGTATTTT. Translating gives CASSPGTGRATDTQYF.